This TCR beta chain was sequenced for a study of T-cell memory formation after mild COVID-19 (dated by TCRdb to the early 2020s). For the wider study: Most TCR sequence clusters were specific to one of the two donors. In a couple of donors, T-cell clones that expanded and contracted after mild COVID-19 were tracked by sequencing TCRalpha and TCRbeta repertoires over time. The cohort comprised two young, previously healthy adult volunteers, one female and one male. Results the study describes overall, beyond this receptor: Only a couple of mild cases were covered in the study, and larger cohorts including severe cases with pre-infection samples were considered necessary. The second-wave clones that peaked on day 37 were not confirmed to be SARS-CoV-2 specific. Some responding clones were found in pre-infection memory, which suggests that pre-existing cross-reactive memory T cells took part in the SARS-CoV-2 response. Contracting CD4+ clones were located mainly in the CM and EM memory subsets, whereas CD8+ clones were found to be enriched in EMRA. From day 15 to 85, contracting clones showed balanced CD4/CD8 phenotypes, whereas a second wave of clones that expanded from day 15 to 37 leaned towards CD4+.

Ficoll-Paque density gradient centrifugation was used to isolate PBMCs. Trimming accounts for 5 bases at V and 3 bases at J, while the number of junction bases matched to no gene is 9. The germline V gene (reference sequence) gives CDR1 as LNHDA and CDR2 as SQIVND. The CDR3 starts with the cysteine, ends with the phenylalanine, and has 15 residues. Left in the record is the CDR3 DNA by itself, 45 bases read in frame from the first base. For sequencing, an Illumina NovaSeq 6000 was employed. Using 5'RACE with constant-segment primers, TCRalpha and TCRbeta cDNA libraries were constructed, with sample barcodes and unique molecular identifiers added in the process. Trizol reagent was used to extract RNA from every sample. Library amplification was performed in two PCR steps, and a second sample barcode and Illumina TruSeq adapters were introduced in the second step. Sequencing of the libraries was done on an Illumina NovaSeq, producing 2 x 150 bp paired-end reads. The authors processed their data as follows. The reads were demultiplexed and collapsed into UMI-guided consensus sequences using migec v1.2.7. Using mixcr v2.1.11, UMI consensuses were aligned to TRA and TRB V and J templates and then assembled into clonotypes. Expanded or contracted clonotypes were those called significant by both edgeR and NoisET, with noise models trained on biological replicates. For edgeR calls, a false discovery rate-adjusted p below 0.01 and a log2 fold-change threshold of 1 were applied. As an exploratory analysis of dynamics, PCA with hierarchical clustering was applied to max-normalized trajectories of the 1000 most abundant clonotypes. Separately sequenced CD4+ and CD8+ repertoires were used to assign a CD4 or CD8 phenotype to each responding clone. TCRdb redid the processing of the public reads, applying fastp at Q25 and MiXCR, and retained in-frame beta chains. Every entry covers one CDR3 protein and lists the most common genes and DNA from its rows. These V and J calls are TCRdb output, not the study's own analysis. A total of about 350,000 distinct CDR3 sequences appear in this sample, roughly 13% of them only once. The biggest ten clones account for about a fifth of the sample.

To note about this clonotype: The antigen this receptor binds is unknown. No qualities accompany the bases; no much larger clone lies one base away.

This receptor chain uses TRBV19 and TRBJ1-2, with 7 bases aligning to TRBD1. The source is a young man who had mild COVID-19 (a few samples of this study predate the infection). The sample titles of this study are shuffled in the database, so cell type and time point are left out; the donor was told from shared clones. Sequencing used PBMCs or a T cell subset sorted from them (not recorded which). The DNA sequence is as follows: TGTGCCAGTAGTCGCGCAGGGGGAGGGCACTATGGCTACACCTTC. It translates to CASSRAGGGHYGYTF.